Below are 9 T cell receptor beta chains sequenced from a single sample in a study of cytomegalovirus exposure and HLA in healthy donors. With 60 Vbeta and 13 Jbeta primers, the PCR was carried out. Profiled with immunoSEQ multiplex PCR; TCRdb holds only in-frame clones, not every one. Its table lists about 200,000 clones. Sequencing input: PBMCs. These receptors all come from a young woman in good health and CMV-seropositive.

This sequence joins TRBV18 and TRBJ1-5, with D possibly matching TRBD1 (6 bases). The CDR3 totals 14 residues. Between the trimmed V and J ends, which lost 5 bases and 1 base, there was a span of 9 bases. The germline V gene encodes CDR1 KGHSH and CDR2 LQKENI. CDR3 protein: CASSTGLSNQPQHF. In DNA, the CDR3 is TGTGCCAGCTCAACAGGGCTGAGCAATCAGCCCCAGCATTTT.

The chain recombines TRBV11-2 with TRBJ2-1; 8 bases align to TRBD2. The CDR3 covers 15 residues. CDR1 is SGHAT and CDR2 is FQNNGV in the germline V gene. V gave up 1 base and J gave up 3 bases; unmatched junction bases: 2. The CDR3 spells CASSLGSGSYNEQFF. CDR3 DNA: TGTGCCAGCAGCTTAGGAAGCGGGAGCTACAATGAGCAGTTCTTC.

The J gene is TRBJ2-3, the V gene TRBV6-1; 7 bases map to TRBD2. Per germline, CDR1 MNHNS and CDR2 SASEGT. The CDR3 sequence is 14 residues long. With 6 bases clipped from V and 4 bases from J, the junction kept 7 bases outside the gene matches. The CDR3 bases are TGTGCCAGCAGCGTAGGACTAGTGGCAGATACGCAGTATTTT. It is translated as CASSVGLVADTQYF.

The chain uses TRBV7-7 and TRBJ2-3, with TRBD2 identical over 9 bases. Germline assignment: CDR1 SSHAT and CDR2 FNYEAQ (reference sequence). This CDR3 has 15 amino acids. V lost 4 bases and J lost 0; bases outside the gene matches: 2. CDR3: CASSSGLASTDTQYF. The CDR3 DNA is TGTGCCAGCAGCTCGGGACTAGCTAGCACAGATACGCAGTATTTT. Looking up the rest from reference TRBV7-7 and TRBJ2-3 gives the full variable domain: GAGVSQSPRYKVTKRGQDVTLRCDPISSHATLYWYQQALGQGPEFLTYFNYEAQPDKSGLPSDRFSAERPEGSISTLTIQRTEQRDSAMYRCASSSGLASTDTQYFGPGTRLTVL.

The chain carries TRBV28 and TRBJ2-7, with D possibly being TRBD1 (6 bases). The CDR3 covers 15 residues. Trimming shortened V by 5 bases and J by 0 bases, and 14 bases separated the two germline ends. Germline lookup yields CDR1 MDHEN and CDR2 SYDVKM. CDR3 in amino acids: CASSRRDIFSYEQYF. In DNA, the CDR3 is TGTGCCAGCAGTCGAAGGGACATATTCTCCTACGAGCAGTACTTC. Supplemented by reference TRBV28 and TRBJ2-7, the full variable domain reads DVKVTQSSRYLVKRTGEKVFLECVQDMDHENMFWYRQDPGLGLRLIYFSYDVKMKEKGDIPEGYSVSREKKERFSLILESASTNQTSMYLCASSRRDIFSYEQYFGPGTRLTVT.

The chain recombines TRBV11-2 with TRBJ2-7, with D possibly TRBD1 on 5 matching bases. V was clipped by 5 bases and J by 3 bases, with 14 bases between them. The CDR3 extends over 14 amino acids. The germline gives CDR1 SGHAT, CDR2 FQNNGV. In nucleotides, the CDR3 is TGTGCCAGCAGCCCCAACAGGTTCCTCTACGAGCAGTACTTC. Encoded protein: CASSPNRFLYEQYF. Drawing the rest from reference TRBV11-2 and TRBJ2-7, the complete variable domain is EAGVAQSPRYKIIEKRQSVAFWCNPISGHATLYWYQQILGQGPKLLIQFQNNGVVDDSQLPKDRFSAERLKGVDSTLKIQPAKLEDSAVYLCASSPNRFLYEQYFGPGTRLTVT.

The chain combines TRBV6-6 with TRBJ2-1; 10 positions agree with TRBD2. Looked up from germline, CDR1 is MNHNY and CDR2 is SVGAGI (reference sequence). The CDR3 covers 16 residues. Unmatched junction bases numbered 7, after V lost 2 bases and J lost 6 bases. Written as DNA, the CDR3 is TGTGCCAGCAGTTACGCTAGCGGGGGACTCGGCAATGAGCAGTTCTTC. It encodes CASSYASGGLGNEQFF.

The chain is built from TRBV10-1 and TRBJ2-7, with 11 bases fitting TRBD1. The CDR3 totals 13 residues. Losses at the gene ends were 4 bases for V and 5 bases for J; bases not matched to a gene: 1. Germline V gene data show CDR1 as WNHNN and CDR2 as SYGVQD (reference sequence). CDR3 nucleotide sequence: TGCGCCAGCAGTGGGACAGGGGGCGACGAGCAGTACTTC. This gives the protein CASSGTGGDEQYF.

The chain uses TRBV18 and TRBJ2-7; D may be TRBD2 (6 bases). Trimming removed 7 bases at V and 3 bases at J, with 16 bases between. The CDR3 totals 14 residues. Per the germline V gene, CDR1 is KGHSH and CDR2 is LQKENI. Written as DNA, the CDR3 is TGTGCCAGCTTAAGCGGGCGAGAGAGCTACGAGCAGTACTTC. Protein: CASLSGRESYEQYF.